Listed below are T cell receptor beta chains from one sample, sequenced in a study of cytomegalovirus exposure and HLA in healthy donors. TCRdb's table, derived via immunoSEQ multiplex PCR, lists solely in-frame clones and lacks some. The data show some 150,000 clones, 76% seen once. Sequenced material: PBMCs. These receptors were obtained from a female donor in good health and CMV-seronegative. Each CDR3 is given with its conserved first and last residue. A D gene is named only where the DNA matches it firmly. Clone size is given for some rows only: seen once, a few or many times, or a class if the clone is expanded.

len	d_gene	v_gene	abundance	j_gene	CDR3nt	CDR3aa
13	-	TRBV6-5	-	TRBJ2-5	TGTGCCAGCAGTGAACTAGCACGGGAGACCCAGTACTTC	CASSELARETQYF
13	-	TRBV11-3	-	TRBJ1-1	TGTGCCAGCAGCTCCTCAGCGGGGAGTGAAGCTTTCTTT	CASSSSAGSEAFF
16	TRBD1	TRBV5-4	-	TRBJ1-1	TGTGCCAGCAGCCAGGACAGGGGGCATGTGAACACTGAAGCTTTCTTT	CASSQDRGHVNTEAFF
14	TRBD1	TRBV25-1	-	TRBJ1-5	TGTGCCAGCAGTTACCAGGGGGGCAATCAGCCCCAGCATTTT	CASSYQGGNQPQHF
17	TRBD2	TRBV4-1	few	TRBJ2-5	TGCGCCAGCAGCCGGGGACTGGGACTAGCGGCACAAGAGACCCAGTACTTC	CASSRGLGLAAQETQYF
19	TRBD2	TRBV7-9	-	TRBJ2-5	TGTGCCAGCAGCTCCCAGGGGCGCAGGGCTAGCGGGAGCCAAGAGACCCAGTACTTC	CASSSQGRRASGSQETQYF
14	TRBD1	TRBV5-1	-	TRBJ2-1	TGCGCCAGCAGCTTCCTGACAGGGATTGATGAGCAGTTCTTC	CASSFLTGIDEQFF
16	-	TRBV5-4	once	TRBJ2-4	TGTGCCAGCAGCTTGGGGGGCCAGCTAGCCAAAAACATTCAGTACTTC	CASSLGGQLAKNIQYF
17	-	TRBV4-3	-	TRBJ2-1	TGCGCCAGCAGCCAAGGTGGCCGAATCAGCTCCTACAATGAGCAGTTCTTC	CASSQGGRISSYNEQFF
20	TRBD2	TRBV15	-	TRBJ2-3	TGTGCCACCAGCGGAACCGCACGGGGGGCTAGCGGGGGGGCTACAGATACGCAGTATTTT	CATSGTARGASGGATDTQYF
15	-	TRBV30	-	TRBJ2-1	TGTGCCTGGAGTTTTCCCCATAGCTCCTACAATGAGCAGTTCTTC	CAWSFPHSSYNEQFF
14	-	TRBV27	-	TRBJ2-7	TGTGCCAGCAAACCTACCGGGGTTTCCTACGAGCAGTACTTC	CASKPTGVSYEQYF
13	-	TRBV5-4	-	TRBJ2-7	TGTGCCAGCAGCCCTGACTCCCCCTACGAGCAGTACTTC	CASSPDSPYEQYF
15	TRBD1	TRBV5-8	-	TRBJ1-6	TGTGCCAGCAGCCTGGGACAGGGGGAAGTTTCACCCCTCCACTTT	CASSLGQGEVSPLHF
12	-	TRBV7-2	-	TRBJ2-1	TGTGCCAGCAGCGTTAGCGTTGGTGAGCAGTTCTTC	CASSVSVGEQFF
13	-	TRBV30	-	TRBJ1-3	TGTGCCTGGAGTGTATTGGTTCGGGACACCATATATTTT	CAWSVLVRDTIYF
15	TRBD2	TRBV5-4	-	TRBJ2-2	TGTGCCAGCAGCGGGACTAGCGGGCAGCCCGGGGAGCTGTTTTTT	CASSGTSGQPGELFF
15	TRBD1	TRBV19	-	TRBJ2-3	TGTGCCAGCGCGACCGGACAGGCCGGCACAGATACGCAGTATTTT	CASATGQAGTDTQYF
14	-	TRBV19	once	TRBJ2-3	TGTGCCAGTAGTGCGGTCTCCGTCACAGATACGCAGTATTTT	CASSAVSVTDTQYF
16	-	TRBV5-4	-	TRBJ2-7	TGTGCCAGCACCTCAACCAACGGGATCGGAGCCTACGAGCAGTACTTC	CASTSTNGIGAYEQYF
13	TRBD2	TRBV30	-	TRBJ2-3	TGTGCCTGGAGGGGGACTAGGCCAGATACGCAGTATTTT	CAWRGTRPDTQYF
16	TRBD1	TRBV10-3	-	TRBJ1-2	TGTGCCATCAGTCCCGGGGTGAGACAGGGGGCCTATGGCTACACCTTC	CAISPGVRQGAYGYTF
15	TRBD2	TRBV6-4	-	TRBJ2-1	TGTGCCAGCAGTGACTCGACTAGCGGGAGCAATGAGCAGTTCTTC	CASSDSTSGSNEQFF
16	-	TRBV6-6	-	TRBJ1-4	TGTGCCAGCAGTTACCGGAAGAGCGTTGCTAATGAAAAACTGTTTTTT	CASSYRKSVANEKLFF
13	TRBD2	TRBV5-1	few	TRBJ2-3	TGCGCCAGCAGCTTGCGCGGGGGAGATACGCAGTATTTT	CASSLRGGDTQYF
15	-	TRBV4-3	few	TRBJ1-1	TGCGCCAGCAGCCAAGGTCGCAGTAGGGGTACTGAAGCTTTCTTT	CASSQGRSRGTEAFF
14	-	TRBV28	once	TRBJ1-2	TGTGCCGTCGAGCAGGGCAGGGCTTACTATGGCTACACCTTC	CAVEQGRAYYGYTF
14	-	TRBV7-9	-	TRBJ2-3	TGTGCCAGCAGCTTAATGGACAGTTCACATACGCAGTATTTT	CASSLMDSSHTQYF
12	-	TRBV28	-	TRBJ1-2	TGTGCCAGCAGTTCCCAGGGGTATGGCTACACCTTC	CASSSQGYGYTF
15	-	TRBV27	few	TRBJ2-5	TGTGCCTGCAGGGGGGCGGGAGTAGGGTCAGAGACCCAGTACTTC	CACRGAGVGSETQYF
18	TRBD2	TRBV4-2	-	TRBJ2-1	TGTGCCAGCAGCCAAGATCAGGCGGGAGGGGGCTCCTACAATGAGCAGTTCTTC	CASSQDQAGGGSYNEQFF
13	-	TRBV27	-	TRBJ2-7	TGTGCCAGCAGCGCTAGCCCTAGTCGCGAGCAGTACTTC	CASSASPSREQYF
16	-	TRBV5-5	-	TRBJ2-1	TGTGCCAGCAGCTTGGCCCCGACCATAGGGGGCAATGAGCAGTTCTTC	CASSLAPTIGGNEQFF
15	TRBD1	TRBV5-6	-	TRBJ2-1	TGTGCCAGCAGCTTCGGACAGGGGATGTACAATGAGCAGTTCTTC	CASSFGQGMYNEQFF
15	TRBD2	TRBV7-2	-	TRBJ2-1	TGTGCCAGCAGCTTAGACGCGGGAGGCCCCAGGGAGCAGTTCTTC	CASSLDAGGPREQFF
14	-	TRBV2	-	TRBJ2-5	TGTGCCAGCGGCGGCATGGGACTTCAAGAGACCCAGTACTTC	CASGGMGLQETQYF
16	TRBD2	TRBV11-2	-	TRBJ2-3	TGTGCCAGCAGCTTAGGGCTAGCGGGAGTCCTATCGACGCAGTATTTT	CASSLGLAGVLSTQYF
17	TRBD1	TRBV6-1	-	TRBJ2-5	TGTGCCAGCAGTGACCGAACTCACAGGGGGCGGGCAGAGACCCAGTACTTC	CASSDRTHRGRAETQYF
15	TRBD1	TRBV19	few	TRBJ2-7	TGTGCCAGTAGAGAGAACAGGGGTTTCTCCTACGAGCAGTACTTC	CASRENRGFSYEQYF